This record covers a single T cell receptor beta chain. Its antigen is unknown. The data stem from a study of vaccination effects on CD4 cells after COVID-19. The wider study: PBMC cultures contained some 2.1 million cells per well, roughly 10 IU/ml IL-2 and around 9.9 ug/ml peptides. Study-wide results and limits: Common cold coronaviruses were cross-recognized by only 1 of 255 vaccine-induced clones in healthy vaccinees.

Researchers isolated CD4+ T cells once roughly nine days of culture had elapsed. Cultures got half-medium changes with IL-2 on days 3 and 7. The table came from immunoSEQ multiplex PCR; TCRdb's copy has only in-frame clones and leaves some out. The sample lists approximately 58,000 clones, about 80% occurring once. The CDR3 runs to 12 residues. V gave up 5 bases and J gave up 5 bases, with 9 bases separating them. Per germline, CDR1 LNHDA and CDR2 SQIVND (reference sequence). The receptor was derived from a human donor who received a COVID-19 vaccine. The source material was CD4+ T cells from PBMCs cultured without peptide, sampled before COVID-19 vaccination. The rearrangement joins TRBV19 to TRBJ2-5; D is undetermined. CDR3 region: CASSAGRETQYF. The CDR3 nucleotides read TGTGCCAGTAGTGCCGGTAGGGAGACCCAGTACTTC.